These 30 T cell receptor beta chains share one sample of origin, sequenced in a study of OX40 agonist ivuxolimab in advanced cancers. Using immunoSEQ multiplex PCR, the repertoire was profiled, and TCRdb retains in-frame clones only, with some absent. Here the sample spans tens of thousands of clones, 88% being singletons. The sample in question was CD4+ or CD8+ T cells sorted from blood, obtained in a trial of the OX40 agonist ivuxolimab. The receptors were gathered from an adult with an advanced solid tumor such as melanoma, head and neck, liver or kidney cancer.

CDR3 amino acids: CSVASANNYGYTF. The CDR3 DNA reads TGCAGCGTTGCCTCGGCAAATAACTATGGCTACACCTTC. The chain joins TRBV29-1 to TRBJ1-2; D is uncertain. The CDR3 has 13 amino acids. Per the germline V gene, CDR1 is SQVTM and CDR2 is ANQGSEA. V dropped 4 bases and J dropped 1 base, with 10 bases sitting between them.

The genes are TRBV29-1 and TRBJ2-3, with TRBD2 as a possible D gene (6 bases). The CDR3 runs to 14 residues. The V gene lost 8 bases and the J gene lost 6 bases, with 21 bases spanning the gap. Germline V lookup: CDR1 SQVTM, CDR2 ANQGSEA. The CDR3 sequence: CSTRLGGKGDTQYF. The CDR3 DNA reads TGCAGCACCCGGTTGGGCGGGAAGGGGGATACGCAGTATTTT.

The rearrangement links TRBV19 to TRBJ1-4; a weak D match, TRBD1 (6 bases). This CDR3 is built from 14 residues. The V end was cut by 6 bases, the J end by 3 bases, with 11 bases between. Germline lookup yields CDR1 LNHDA and CDR2 SQIVND (reference sequence). CDR3 sequence: CASRPTGPNEKLFF. As DNA, the CDR3 is TGTGCCAGTAGACCGACAGGTCCTAATGAAAAACTGTTTTTT.

The V call is TRBV19, the J call TRBJ2-7; weak D call: TRBD1 (5 bases). CDR3 length: 13 amino acids. The germline V and J ends were trimmed by 3 bases and 1 base, with 7 bases remaining between them. CDR1 LNHDA and CDR2 SQIVND come from the germline V gene (reference sequence). DNA of the CDR3: TGTGCCAGTAGTATCACAGGATCCTACGAGCAGTACTTC. The encoded protein is CASSITGSYEQYF.

The V gene is TRBV11-1, the J gene TRBJ1-1; D is perhaps TRBD1 (5 bases). The CDR3 runs 17 residues. V was trimmed by 5 bases and J by 1 base, leaving 20 bases between them. Germline CDR1 and CDR2: SGHAT and FQDESV (reference sequence). CDR3 sequence reads: CASSPTISGWENTEAFF. The CDR3 nucleotides are TGTGCCAGCAGCCCTACAATCTCAGGGTGGGAGAACACTGAAGCTTTCTTT.

The rearrangement links TRBV5-1 to TRBJ2-2; D is undetermined. The CDR3 has 15 residues. V lost 0 bases, J lost 3 bases, and 9 bases lay in between. Germline CDR1 is SGHRS and CDR2 is YFSETQ. CDR3 nucleotide sequence: TGCGCCAGCAGCTTGGGGGTCAGAGACACCGGGGAGCTGTTTTTT. Its translation: CASSLGVRDTGELFF.

The V call is TRBV6-5, the J call TRBJ1-2; unclear D gene. Trimming took off 0 bases at V and 4 bases at J, with 6 bases between the two ends. CDR1 is MNHEY and CDR2 is SVGAGI in the germline V gene. The CDR3 loop spans 13 amino acids. The CDR3 DNA follows: TGTGCCAGCAGTTACTCGGGCAGCTATGGCTACACCTTC. The encoded protein is CASSYSGSYGYTF.

This clone was observed a handful of times. The chain has TRBV4-1 and TRBJ2-1, with 11 bases aligning to TRBD2. The CDR3 sequence is 15 residues long. Germline V gene data show CDR1 as MGHRA and CDR2 as YSYEKL. Trimming took 1 base from V and 8 from J; bases not matched to a gene: 4. CDR3 coding DNA: TGCGCCAGCAGCCAAGGCACTAGCGGGAGCTATGAGCAGTTCTTC. This translates into CASSQGTSGSYEQFF.

CDR3 protein: CASSYDGQGAEETQYF. The CDR3 coding sequence is TGTGCCAGCAGTTACGACGGACAGGGGGCGGAGGAGACCCAGTACTTC. The chain joins TRBV6-6 to TRBJ2-5; 11 bases fit TRBD1. From germline, CDR1 is MNHNY and CDR2 SVGAGI (reference sequence). Trimming removed 2 bases from V and 5 bases from J; junction bases left unmatched: 7. This CDR3 comprises 16 residues.

The V gene is TRBV11-3, the J gene TRBJ2-1, with D possibly TRBD2 on 6 matching bases. Per the germline V gene, CDR1 is SGHNT and CDR2 is YENEEA. CDR3 length: 14 amino acids. V was clipped by 4 bases and J by 8 bases, with 15 bases between them. The CDR3 DNA reads TGTGCCAGCAGCTCCAGACTAGGAGGCGATGAGCAGTTCTTC. Its protein product is CASSSRLGGDEQFF.

This chain uses TRBV28 with TRBJ2-4; 10 nucleotides agree with TRBD2. V lost 5 bases, J lost 5 bases, and 3 bases stayed unmatched. Per germline, CDR1 MDHEN and CDR2 SYDVKM. This CDR3 has 14 residues. The CDR3 is CASSMTSGQNIQYF. The CDR3 nucleotides read TGTGCCAGCAGTATGACTAGCGGGCAAAACATTCAGTACTTC.

This clone showed up just once. This sequence joins TRBV5-1 and TRBJ2-1; TRBD2 matches at 14 bases. Looked up from germline, CDR1 is SGHRS and CDR2 is YFSETQ. With 4 bases clipped from V and 6 bases from J, the junction kept 3 bases outside the gene matches. The CDR3 runs 15 residues. The CDR3 loop is CASSNGLAGGNEQFF. The DNA of the CDR3 is TGCGCCAGCAGCAACGGACTAGCGGGAGGCAATGAGCAGTTCTTC.

The chain has TRBV27 and TRBJ2-1, with 9 positions matching TRBD2. The germline gives CDR1 MNHEY, CDR2 SMNVEV (reference sequence). V dropped 5 bases and J dropped 2; count of bases not matched to a gene: 16. CDR3 size: 19 residues. CDR3 sequence reads: CASSGAGGFGGWAYNEQFF. The CDR3 nucleotides are TGTGCCAGCAGTGGGGCGGGAGGGTTCGGTGGTTGGGCCTACAATGAGCAGTTCTTC.

This sequence joins TRBV29-1 and TRBJ2-1; weak D call: TRBD2 (5 bases). Deletions cut 1 base from V and 6 bases from J, with 16 bases between. This CDR3 region has 15 residues. Germline V gives CDR1 SQVTM, CDR2 ANQGSEA. CDR3 sequence: CSVEALPSLGNEQFF. Written as DNA, the CDR3 is TGCAGCGTTGAAGCGTTGCCTAGCTTAGGCAATGAGCAGTTCTTC.

The chain employs TRBV5-1 and TRBJ2-5; the D is unclear. This CDR3 contains 13 residues. The germline CDR1 and CDR2 sequences are SGHRS and YFSETQ. V lost 4 bases and J 3 bases, leaving 10 bases between the germline ends. CDR3 sequence (DNA): TGCGCCAGCAGCCCTCCGAGGAAAGAGACCCAGTACTTC. Its translation is CASSPPRKETQYF. Supplemented by reference TRBV5-1 and TRBJ2-5, the full variable domain reads KAGVTQTPRYLIKTRGQQVTLSCSPISGHRSVSWYQQTPGQGLQFLFEYFSETQRNKGNFPGRFSGRQFSNSRSEMNVSTLELGDSALYLCASSPPRKETQYFGPGTRLLVL.

J is TRBJ2-1 and V is TRBV19; 8 bases match TRBD2. In germline, CDR1 is LNHDA, CDR2 SQIVND (reference sequence). The CDR3 is 12 amino acids. V lost 7 bases to trimming and J lost 10 bases; unmatched junction nucleotides: 6. CDR3 residues: CASMRGGGEQFF. The CDR3 bases are TGTGCCAGTATGAGAGGCGGGGGGGAGCAGTTCTTC.

In this sample, this clone turned up once. The rearrangement joins TRBV7-2 to TRBJ1-5; D is ambiguous. Germline values: CDR1 SGHTA, CDR2 FQGNSA. The length of the CDR3 is 12 residues. Trimming took off 3 bases at V and 9 bases at J, with 9 bases between the two ends. The CDR3: CASSFLMRPQHF. CDR3 coding DNA: TGTGCCAGCAGCTTCCTTATGCGGCCCCAGCATTTT.

This chain connects TRBV19 to TRBJ1-1; possibly TRBD1 for D (5 bases). This CDR3 spans 15 amino acids. The germline CDR1 and CDR2 sequences are LNHDA and SQIVND (reference sequence). V lost 2 bases and J lost 5, with 15 bases in between. This CDR3 reads CASSISPGSRTEAFF. The CDR3 DNA follows: TGTGCCAGTAGTATATCGCCAGGGTCTCGGACTGAAGCTTTCTTT. Filled out from reference TRBV19 and TRBJ1-1, the complete variable domain reads DGGITQSPKYLFRKEGQNVTLSCEQNLNHDAMYWYRQDPGQGLRLIYYSQIVNDFQKGDIAEGYSVSREKKESFPLTVTSAQKNPTAFYLCASSISPGSRTEAFFGQGTRLTVV.

The chain uses TRBV19 and TRBJ1-2; D unresolved. This CDR3 comprises 11 residues. CDR1 is LNHDA, CDR2 SQIVND, per germline (reference sequence). The germline V and J ends were trimmed by 6 bases and 9 bases, with 11 bases remaining between them. The CDR3 is CASSNPGRYTF. For the CDR3, the DNA is TGTGCCAGTAGCAACCCAGGACGCTACACCTTC. Full variable domain (missing parts from reference TRBV19 and TRBJ1-2): DGGITQSPKYLFRKEGQNVTLSCEQNLNHDAMYWYRQDPGQGLRLIYYSQIVNDFQKGDIAEGYSVSREKKESFPLTVTSAQKNPTAFYLCASSNPGRYTFGSGTRLTVV.

The V and J genes are TRBV30 and TRBJ1-2, with TRBD1 identical over 8 bases. Germline CDR1 is GTSNPN and CDR2 is SVGIG (reference sequence). After removal of 5 bases from V and 11 bases from J, the junction contained 7 bases not matched to a gene. CDR3 size: 11 residues. CDR3 in amino acids: CAWGQGALYTF. The CDR3 DNA follows: TGTGCCTGGGGGCAGGGGGCCCTTTACACCTTC.

The chain recombines TRBV29-1 with TRBJ2-3; D perhaps matches TRBD2 (6 bases). The V gene lost 3 bases and the J gene lost 0 bases, with 16 bases spanning the gap. Germline lookup yields CDR1 SQVTM and CDR2 ANQGSEA. The length of the CDR3 is 16 residues. CDR3: CSVEPLGGTSTDTQYF. CDR3 bases: TGCAGCGTTGAGCCCCTCGGCGGGACTAGCACAGATACGCAGTATTTT.

This clone was counted a few times. The rearrangement links TRBV5-4 to TRBJ1-3; 10 nucleotides align to TRBD1. CDR1 and CDR2 from the germline V gene are SGHNT and YYREEE (reference sequence). V dropped 4 bases and J dropped 2; count of bases not matched to a gene: 3. This CDR3 has 15 residues. The CDR3 reads CASSLGQGAGNTIYF. In DNA form, the CDR3 reads TGTGCCAGCAGCCTAGGACAGGGGGCTGGAAACACCATATATTTT.

This rearrangement joins TRBV5-1 to TRBJ2-3; D unclear. The V and J ends lost 0 bases and 0 bases respectively, with 8 bases between them. The CDR3 covers 15 residues. Germline V gene data show CDR1 as SGHRS and CDR2 as YFSETQ. The CDR3 region is CASSLDGYSTDTQYF. In DNA, the CDR3 is TGCGCCAGCAGCTTGGATGGCTATAGCACAGATACGCAGTATTTT.

The chain uses TRBV7-9 and TRBJ2-2; tentative D call: TRBD2 (6 bases). The CDR3 length is 14 residues. CDR1 SEHNR and CDR2 FQNEAQ come from the germline V gene (reference sequence). V lost 0 bases, J lost 7 bases, and 9 bases lay in between. This chain's CDR3 is CASSLALANGELFF. Written as DNA, the CDR3 is TGTGCCAGCAGCTTAGCACTAGCAAACGGGGAGCTGTTTTTT.

The J gene is TRBJ1-5, the V gene TRBV6-1; 8 nucleotides align to TRBD1. CDR1 is MNHNS, CDR2 SASEGT, per germline. The trim removed 5 bases at V and 4 bases at J, leaving 7 bases unmatched. The CDR3 runs to 15 residues. In nucleotides, the CDR3 is TGTGCCAGCAGTCTAGGACAGGGAACGAATCAGCCCCAGCATTTT. Its translation: CASSLGQGTNQPQHF.

This chain joins TRBV15 and TRBJ2-1; 8 nucleotides align to TRBD2. With 7 bases clipped from V and 8 bases from J, the junction kept 13 bases outside the gene matches. Germline-derived CDR1 and CDR2 are LNHNV and YYDKDF (reference sequence). CDR3 length: 15 residues. The CDR3 DNA reads TGTGCCACCAACTATGGACTAGCCCGAGCCCATGAGCAGTTCTTC. It is translated as CATNYGLARAHEQFF.

The chain links TRBV28 to TRBJ1-1; D call uncertain. This CDR3 has 15 amino acids. Germline CDR1 reads MDHEN; CDR2 reads SYDVKM. V dropped 7 bases and J dropped 5 bases, with 20 bases sitting between them. The CDR3 DNA follows: TGTGCCAGCACCTACTCGTTCGGGGTTTGGACTGAAGCTTTCTTT. Protein product: CASTYSFGVWTEAFF.

The J gene is TRBJ2-1, the V gene TRBV10-3, with 11 bases that match TRBD2. The CDR3 runs to 18 residues. The V gene end was trimmed by 5 bases and the J gene end by 0 bases; junction bases not matched to a gene: 9. Germline V gene data show CDR1 as ENHRY and CDR2 as SYGVKD. CDR3 DNA: TGTGCCATCAGTAGGGGACTAGCGGTCCAGAGCTCCTACAATGAGCAGTTCTTC. It is translated as CAISRGLAVQSSYNEQFF.

The CDR3 is CASSYSPVQDTEAFF. CDR3 nucleotides: TGTGCCAGCAGTTACAGCCCAGTTCAAGACACTGAAGCTTTCTTT. The gene calls are TRBV6-5 and TRBJ1-1; no definite D call. Per germline, CDR1 MNHEY and CDR2 SVGAGI. The CDR3 length is 15 residues. V gave up 2 bases and J gave up 3 bases, with 13 bases separating them.

This rearrangement joins TRBV29-1 to TRBJ1-2; no firm D call. This CDR3 has 10 residues. V shed 6 bases and J shed 5 bases, with 7 bases lying between them. In germline, CDR1 is SQVTM, CDR2 ANQGSEA. CDR3 nucleotides: TGCAGCGTCCGGGATTATGGCTACACCTTC. Its translation is CSVRDYGYTF.